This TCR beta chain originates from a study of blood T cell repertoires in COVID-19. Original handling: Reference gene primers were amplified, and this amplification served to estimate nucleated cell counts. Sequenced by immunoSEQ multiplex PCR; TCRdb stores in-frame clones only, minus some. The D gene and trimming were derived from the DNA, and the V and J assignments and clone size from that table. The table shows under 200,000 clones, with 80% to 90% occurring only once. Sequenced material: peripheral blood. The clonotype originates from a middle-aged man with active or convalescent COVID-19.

The CDR3 nucleotides are TGTGCCAGCAGCCCAGGGGCCGACAGCCAAGGGAACACCGGGGAGCTGTTTTTT. As protein: CASSPGADSQGNTGELFF. The V gene is TRBV11-3, the J gene TRBJ2-2; maybe TRBD1 (6 bases). V was cut by 5 bases and J by 1 base, with 20 bases left in between. CDR3 size: 18 residues. The germline CDR1 and CDR2 sequences are SGHNT and YENEEA.